The 8 T cell receptor beta chains listed next were all sequenced from one sample in a study of blood T cells in healthy people across ages. Through a sample-barcoded 5' primer and a J-beta primer mix, a second PCR was run for roughly 6 to 12 cycles. MiXCR, applied by TCRdb to the 5' RACE reads, yields one record per CDR3 protein. The sample has around 710,000 distinct CDR3 sequences, about 42% seen once; the top ten hold around 20%. Sequencing used blood. These receptors all stem from a woman in her fifties or sixties in good health.

The chain has TRBV7-9 and TRBJ2-5, with 8 nucleotides matching TRBD1. From germline, CDR1 is SEHNR and CDR2 FQNEAQ (reference sequence). The ends lost 5 bases at V and 2 bases at J; junction bases unmatched: 4. The CDR3 runs 14 residues. The CDR3 loop is CASSAGTGQETQYF. The CDR3 region has the DNA TGTGCCAGCAGCGCCGGGACAGGACAAGAGACCCAGTACTTC.

The chain combines TRBV5-5 with TRBJ2-3, with D maybe TRBD2 (6 bases). The CDR3 has 10 amino acids. Germline assignment: CDR1 SGHKS and CDR2 YYEKEE (reference sequence). In DNA, the CDR3 is TGTGCGGAGGGGACAGATACGCAGTATTTT. It encodes CAEGTDTQYF. The whole variable domain, filled in from reference TRBV5-5 and TRBJ2-3, reads DAGVTQSPTHLIKTRGQQVTLRCSPISGHKSVSWYQQVLGQGPQFIFQYYEKEERGRGNFPDRFSARQFPNYSSELNVNALLLGDSALYLCAEGTDTQYFGPGTRLTVL.

The V gene is TRBV10-2, the J gene TRBJ2-7; 9 bases map to TRBD2. After removal of 10 bases from V and 7 bases from J, the junction contained 17 bases not matched to a gene. The CDR3 runs 15 residues. Germline lookup yields CDR1 WSHSY and CDR2 SAAADI. The CDR3 is CAISTSGQSYNEQYF. DNA for the CDR3: TGCGCCATCTCGACTAGCGGCCAGTCCTACAATGAGCAGTACTTC.

CDR3 region: CASSYSVAGGETQYF. The CDR3 region has the DNA TGTGCCAGCAGTTACTCGGTGGCGGGAGGGGAGACCCAGTACTTC. This chain joins TRBV6-5 and TRBJ2-5; 9 positions agree with TRBD2. This CDR3 spans 15 amino acids. CDR1 is MNHEY, CDR2 SVGAGI, per germline. The J segment lost 5 bases and the V segment lost 0 bases, leaving 4 bases of the junction unmatched.

The CDR3 here is CASSETGQGEAFF. CDR3 nucleotides: TGTGCCAGCAGTGAGACAGGGCAAGGTGAAGCTTTCTTT. This sequence joins TRBV2 and TRBJ1-1; 7 bases are shared with TRBD1. The length of the CDR3 is 13 residues. Germline V gene lookup returns CDR1 SNHLY and CDR2 FYNNEI. After removal of 3 bases from V and 7 bases from J, the junction contained 5 bases not matched to a gene.

The J gene is TRBJ1-2, the V gene TRBV9, with TRBD1 identical over 8 bases. Per the germline V gene, CDR1 is SGDLS and CDR2 is YYNGEE. This CDR3 is 17 amino acids long. The J segment lost 0 bases and the V segment lost 2 bases, leaving 9 bases of the junction unmatched. In nucleotides, the CDR3 is TGTGCCAGCAGCGTTGGGCAGGGGGCCAACCCTAACTATGGCTACACCTTC. Its protein is CASSVGQGANPNYGYTF.

This clonotype has more than one count but fewer than ten. This sequence joins TRBV3-1 and TRBJ2-1; TRBD1 agrees at 8 bases. Germline V gene sequence: CDR1 LGHDT, CDR2 YNNKEL (reference sequence). The CDR3 totals 16 residues. J lost 0 bases, V lost 4 bases, and 5 bases had no gene match. CDR3 nucleotide sequence: TGTGCCAGCAGCCCCTACAGGGGGAGCTCCTACAATGAGCAGTTCTTC. Translated: CASSPYRGSSYNEQFF.

The V gene is TRBV20-1, the J gene TRBJ2-1; D may match TRBD1 or TRBD2 (5 bases each). CDR1 and CDR2 (germline): DFQATT, SNEGSKA (reference sequence). The CDR3 is 13 residues long. Trimming took off 7 bases at V and 10 bases at J, with 20 bases between the two ends. CDR3 region: CSGGRGILAEQFF. CDR3 bases: TGCAGTGGGGGCAGAGGGATCCTTGCCGAGCAGTTCTTC.